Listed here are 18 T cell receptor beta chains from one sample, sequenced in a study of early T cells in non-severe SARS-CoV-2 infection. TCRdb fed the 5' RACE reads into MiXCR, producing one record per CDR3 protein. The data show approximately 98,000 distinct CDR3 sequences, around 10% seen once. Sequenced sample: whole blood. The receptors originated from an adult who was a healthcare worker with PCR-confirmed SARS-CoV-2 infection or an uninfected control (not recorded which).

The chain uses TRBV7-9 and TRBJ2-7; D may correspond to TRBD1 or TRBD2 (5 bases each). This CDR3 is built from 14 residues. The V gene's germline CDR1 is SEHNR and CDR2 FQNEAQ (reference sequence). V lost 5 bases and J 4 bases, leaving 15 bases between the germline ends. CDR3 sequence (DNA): TGTGCCAGCAGCGGACGGGACCGCCAATACGAGCAGTACTTC. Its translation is CASSGRDRQYEQYF.

The CDR3 DNA follows: TGCAGCGTTGCACCAGGGGAAACCTACGAGCAGTACTTC. It yields the protein CSVAPGETYEQYF. This chain connects TRBV29-1 to TRBJ2-7; D perhaps matches TRBD1 (6 bases). CDR3 length equals 13 residues. With 4 bases removed from V and 2 bases from J, the gap between germline ends came to 12 bases. Germline loops: CDR1 SQVTM, CDR2 ANQGSEA.

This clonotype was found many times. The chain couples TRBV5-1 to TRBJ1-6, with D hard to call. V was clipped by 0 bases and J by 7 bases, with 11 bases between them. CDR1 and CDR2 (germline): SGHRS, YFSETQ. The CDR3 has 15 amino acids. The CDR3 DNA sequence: TGCGCCAGCAGCTTGGTTGGGGAATGGAATTCACCCCTCCACTTT. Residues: CASSLVGEWNSPLHF.

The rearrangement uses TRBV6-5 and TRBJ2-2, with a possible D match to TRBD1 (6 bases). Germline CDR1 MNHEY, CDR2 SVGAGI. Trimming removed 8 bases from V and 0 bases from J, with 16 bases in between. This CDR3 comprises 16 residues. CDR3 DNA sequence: TGTGCCAGCCGCCCCTCAGGGGCTGCGAACACCGGGGAGCTGTTTTTT. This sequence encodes CASRPSGAANTGELFF.

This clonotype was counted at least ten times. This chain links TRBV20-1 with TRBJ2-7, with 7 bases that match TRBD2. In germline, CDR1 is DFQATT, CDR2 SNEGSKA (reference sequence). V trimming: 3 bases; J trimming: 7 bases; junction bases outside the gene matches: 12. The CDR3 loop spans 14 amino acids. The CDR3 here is CSARVVNIGGEQYF. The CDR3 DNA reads TGCAGTGCTAGGGTAGTCAACATCGGGGGGGAGCAGTACTTC.

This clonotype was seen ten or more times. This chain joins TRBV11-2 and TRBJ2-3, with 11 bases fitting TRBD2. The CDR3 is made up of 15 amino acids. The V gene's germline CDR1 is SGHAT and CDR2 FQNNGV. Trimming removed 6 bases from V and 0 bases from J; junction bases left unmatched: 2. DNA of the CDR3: TGTGCCAGCAGAACTAGCGGGGGTAGCACAGATACGCAGTATTTT. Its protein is CASRTSGGSTDTQYF.

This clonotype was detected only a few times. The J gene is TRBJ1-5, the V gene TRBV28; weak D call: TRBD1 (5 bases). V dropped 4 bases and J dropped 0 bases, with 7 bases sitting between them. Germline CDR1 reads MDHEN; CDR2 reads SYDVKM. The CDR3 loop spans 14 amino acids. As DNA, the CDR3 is TGTGCCAGCAGTTCAGACAGTAGCAATCAGCCCCAGCATTTT. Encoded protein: CASSSDSSNQPQHF.

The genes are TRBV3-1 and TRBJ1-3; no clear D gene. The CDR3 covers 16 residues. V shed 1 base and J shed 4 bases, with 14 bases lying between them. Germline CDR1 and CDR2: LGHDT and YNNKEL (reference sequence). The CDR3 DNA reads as TGTGCCAGCAGCCAAGTATGGGATCCATTCGGAAACACCATATATTTT. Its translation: CASSQVWDPFGNTIYF.

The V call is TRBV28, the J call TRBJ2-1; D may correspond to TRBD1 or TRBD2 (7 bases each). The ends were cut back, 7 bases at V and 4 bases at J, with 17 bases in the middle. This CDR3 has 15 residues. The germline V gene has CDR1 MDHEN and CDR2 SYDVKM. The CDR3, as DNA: TGTGCCAGCAACGGTCAGGGGGGGTTATACAATGAGCAGTTCTTC. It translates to CASNGQGGLYNEQFF.

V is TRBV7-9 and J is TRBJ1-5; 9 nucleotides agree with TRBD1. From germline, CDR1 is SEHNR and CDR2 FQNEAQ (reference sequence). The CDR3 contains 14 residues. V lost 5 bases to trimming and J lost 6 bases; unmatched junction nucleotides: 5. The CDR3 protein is CASSEGQGVQPQHF. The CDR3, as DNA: TGTGCCAGCAGCGAGGGACAGGGTGTTCAGCCCCAGCATTTT.

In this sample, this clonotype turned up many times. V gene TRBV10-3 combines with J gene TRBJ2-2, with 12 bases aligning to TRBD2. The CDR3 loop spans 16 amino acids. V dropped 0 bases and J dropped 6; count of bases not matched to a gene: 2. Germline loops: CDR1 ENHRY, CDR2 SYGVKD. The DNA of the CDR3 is TGTGCCATCAGTGAGTCGACTAGCGGGAGAGCCGGGGAGCTGTTTTTT. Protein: CAISESTSGRAGELFF.

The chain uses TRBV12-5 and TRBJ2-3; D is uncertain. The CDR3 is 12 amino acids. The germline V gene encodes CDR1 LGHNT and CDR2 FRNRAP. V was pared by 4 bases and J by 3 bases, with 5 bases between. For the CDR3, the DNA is TGTGCTAGTGGTTCCATAACAGATACGCAGTATTTT. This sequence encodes CASGSITDTQYF.

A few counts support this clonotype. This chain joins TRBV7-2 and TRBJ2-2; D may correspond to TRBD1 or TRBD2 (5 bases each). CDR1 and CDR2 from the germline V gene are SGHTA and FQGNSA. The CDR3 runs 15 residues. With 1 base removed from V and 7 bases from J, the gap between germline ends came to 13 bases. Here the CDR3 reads CASSLGSGRIGELFF. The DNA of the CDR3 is TGTGCCAGCAGCTTAGGATCGGGACGGATCGGGGAGCTGTTTTTT.

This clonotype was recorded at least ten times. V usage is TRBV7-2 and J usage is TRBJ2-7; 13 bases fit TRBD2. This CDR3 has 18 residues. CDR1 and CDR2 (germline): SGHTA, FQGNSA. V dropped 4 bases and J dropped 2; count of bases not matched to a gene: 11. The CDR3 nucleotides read TGTGCCAGCAGCTCCACCGGGACTAGCGGGATAATCGCCTACGAGCAGTACTTC. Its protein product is CASSSTGTSGIIAYEQYF.

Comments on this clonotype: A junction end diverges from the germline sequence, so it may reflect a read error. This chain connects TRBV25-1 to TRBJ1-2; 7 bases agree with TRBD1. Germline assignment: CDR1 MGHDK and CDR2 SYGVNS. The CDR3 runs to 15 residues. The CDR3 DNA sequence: TGTGCCAGCAATGAATATCTCCCCGGACAGGATGGCTACACCTTC. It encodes CASNEYLPGQDGYTF.

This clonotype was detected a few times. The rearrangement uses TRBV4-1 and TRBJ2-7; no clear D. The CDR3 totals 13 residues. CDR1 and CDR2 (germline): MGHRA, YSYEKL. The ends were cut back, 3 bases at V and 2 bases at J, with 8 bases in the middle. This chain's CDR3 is CASSHRTAYEQYF. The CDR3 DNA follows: TGCGCCAGCAGCCATCGAACAGCCTACGAGCAGTACTTC.

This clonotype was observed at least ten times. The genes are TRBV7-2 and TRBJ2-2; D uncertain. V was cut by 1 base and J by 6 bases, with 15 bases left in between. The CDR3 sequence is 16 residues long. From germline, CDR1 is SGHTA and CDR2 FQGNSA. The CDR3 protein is CASSLGPPGHAGELFF. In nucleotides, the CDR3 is TGTGCCAGCAGCTTAGGACCCCCCGGCCACGCCGGGGAGCTGTTTTTT.

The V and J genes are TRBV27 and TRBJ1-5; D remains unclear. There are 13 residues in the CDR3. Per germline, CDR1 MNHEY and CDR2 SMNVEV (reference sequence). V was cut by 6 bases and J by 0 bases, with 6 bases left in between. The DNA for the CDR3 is TGTGCCAGCAGCCACAGTAGCAATCAGCCCCAGCATTTT. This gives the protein CASSHSSNQPQHF.